The subject of this entry is one TCR beta chain. This record comes from a study of CD8 T cells in Susac syndrome. Across the study: Sequenced Susac syndrome patients included five or six with clinically active disease and about eight in remission. Patients with Susac syndrome, at blood draw, were therapy-naive, on corticosteroids, or on intravenous immunoglobulin alone.

Germline V gives CDR1 MNHEY, CDR2 SVGEGT. There are 14 residues in the CDR3. Trimming removed 2 bases from V and 1 base from J, with 7 bases in between. When the RNA was reverse transcribed, random hexamers were used with an input of roughly 0.45 to 1 ug. Multiplex immunoSEQ PCR targeted 54 Vbeta and 13 Jbeta TCR beta segments. TCRdb re-derived calls from the immunoSEQ multiplex PCR reads in MiXCR, one entry per CDR3 protein. The sample records some 190,000 distinct CDR3 sequences, 94% being singletons. The gene calls are TRBV6-2 or TRBV6-3 and TRBJ2-3; no reliable D call. The receptor's source is a human donor with Susac syndrome. Material: CD4+ T cells from PBMCs. The CDR3 reads CASSYVQGTDTQYF. The CDR3, as DNA: TGTGCCAGCAGTTACGTCCAGGGCACAGATACGCAGTATTTT.